This T cell receptor beta chain came from a study of identical twins. TCRdb used MiXCR to reprocess the 5' RACE reads, holding one entry per CDR3 protein. The sample consists of 500,000 to 600,000 distinct CDR3 sequences, roughly 21% of them appearing once. The CDR3 spans 15 residues. Deletions cut 2 bases from V and 1 base from J, with 9 bases between. In germline, CDR1 is MNHEY, CDR2 SVGAGI. These data were likewise used in another study, on T cells expressing NK-cell markers. As that study records: Source material for TCR beta repertoires consisted of sorted CD3+CD56+NKG2C+, CD3+CD56+NKG2C- and CD3+CD56-NKG2C+ T cells. In more than 5 donors, dominant CD3+CD56+NKG2C+ clonotypes ranked among the top 10 CD8+ clonotypes.

This clonotype was obtained from a woman between 18 and 30 years old in good health. V gene TRBV6-5 combines with J gene TRBJ1-3; no clear D. The sequenced material came from CD4+ T cells sorted from blood. The CDR3 DNA follows: TGTGCCAGCAGTTACCGACCCATGTCTGGAAACACCATATATTTT. Residues: CASSYRPMSGNTIYF.